Shown below are 2 T cell receptor beta chains from a single sample sequenced in a study of blood T cell repertoires in COVID-19. Here immunoSEQ multiplex PCR was the method, and the copy in TCRdb shows in-frame clones only, minus some. Seen here are approximately 290,000 clones, 75% to 95% observed once, and the top ten hold around 1.1%. The sequencing input was PBMCs or T cells enriched from blood (not recorded which). These receptors all stem from a woman in her twenties or thirties who had recovered from COVID-19.

The V call is TRBV30, the J call TRBJ1-5; TRBD1 matches at 10 bases. J was trimmed by 3 bases and V by 3 bases; bases with no gene match: 5. The CDR3 contains 15 residues. Germline V gene data show CDR1 as GTSNPN and CDR2 as SVGIG (reference sequence). The CDR3 DNA sequence: TGTGCCTGGAGACGACAGGGGGCGATCAATCAGCCCCAGCATTTT. It yields the protein CAWRRQGAINQPQHF.

J is TRBJ1-5 and V is TRBV7-2; perhaps TRBD1 as D (5 bases). V dropped 1 base and J dropped 6 bases, with 13 bases sitting between them. CDR1 is SGHTA, CDR2 FQGNSA, per germline. The CDR3 runs to 15 residues. CDR3 DNA sequence: TGTGCCAGCAGCTTAGGGGGATACGGGGGTCAGCCCCAGCATTTT. Its protein is CASSLGGYGGQPQHF.